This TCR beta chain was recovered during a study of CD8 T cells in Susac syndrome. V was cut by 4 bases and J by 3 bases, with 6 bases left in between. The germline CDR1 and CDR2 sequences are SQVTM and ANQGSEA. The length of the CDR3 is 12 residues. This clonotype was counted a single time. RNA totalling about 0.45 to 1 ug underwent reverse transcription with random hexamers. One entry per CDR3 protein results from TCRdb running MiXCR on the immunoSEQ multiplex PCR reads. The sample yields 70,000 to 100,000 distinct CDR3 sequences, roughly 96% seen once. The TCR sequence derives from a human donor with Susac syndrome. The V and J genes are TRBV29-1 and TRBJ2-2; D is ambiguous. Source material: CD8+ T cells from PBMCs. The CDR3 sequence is CSVVYHTGELFF. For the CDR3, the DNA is TGCAGCGTTGTCTATCACACCGGGGAGCTGTTTTTT.